What follows is one T cell receptor (beta chain) and its context. Its cognate antigen has yet to be identified. No much larger clone exists at a distance of one base, and base qualities are not known. The sample belongs to a study of T-cell memory formation after mild COVID-19 (dated by TCRdb to about 2021). In the study overall: Most TCR sequence clusters were specific to one of the two donors. Two young, previously healthy adult volunteers made up the cohort, one male and one female. Longitudinal TCRalpha and TCRbeta repertoire sequencing tracked T-cell clones expanding and contracting after mild COVID-19 in two donors. Paper-wide results and their limitations: Some responding clones were detected in pre-infection memory, which suggested that pre-existing cross-reactive memory T cells had joined the SARS-CoV-2 response. The second-wave clones that peaked on day 37 were not confirmed to be SARS-CoV-2 specific. Clones contracting from day 15 to 85 had balanced CD4/CD8 phenotypes, while a second wave expanding from day 15 to 37 was biased towards CD4+. The study covered only a couple of mild cases, and larger cohorts including severe cases with pre-infection samples were considered necessary. Contracting CD4+ clones turned up mainly in the CM and EM memory subsets, whereas EMRA was where CD8+ clones were enriched.

Via the germline V gene, CDR1 is LGHNA and CDR2 YNFKEQ. V gives up 6 bases and J gives up 4 bases, and the segment between their germline ends measures 12 bases. From its cysteine to its phenylalanine, the CDR3 spans 13 amino acids. Only CDR3 DNA is held: 39 bases, read in frame from base 1. TCRdb lists the instrument as Illumina NovaSeq 6000. Using 5'RACE with constant-segment primers, TCRalpha and TCRbeta cDNA libraries were constructed, with sample barcodes and unique molecular identifiers added in the process. RNA was extracted from every sample with Trizol reagent. Amplification of the libraries took two PCR steps, and the second step added a second sample barcode plus Illumina TruSeq adapters. Libraries were sequenced on an Illumina NovaSeq with 2 x 150 bp paired-end reads. Under the source paper's analysis protocol: With migec v1.2.7, reads were demultiplexed and then collapsed into UMI-guided consensus sequences. Using mixcr v2.1.11, UMI consensuses were aligned to TRA and TRB V and J templates and then assembled into clonotypes. Expanded or contracted clonotypes were those called significant by both edgeR and NoisET, with noise models trained on biological replicates. For edgeR calls, the thresholds were a false discovery rate-adjusted p below 0.01 and a log2 fold-change of 1. As an exploratory analysis of dynamics, max-normalized trajectories of the 1000 most abundant clonotypes were examined with PCA combined with hierarchical clustering. Each responding clone was given a CD4 or CD8 phenotype based on the CD4+ and CD8+ repertoires, which had been sequenced separately. The public reads were quality trimmed at Q25 with fastp and then assembled into clones with MiXCR by TCRdb, keeping productive beta chains. Each record represents a unique CDR3 protein, reported with the most common genes and DNA among its rows. TCRdb's processing, not the authors' own work, is the source of the V and J calls. Here the sample has 190,000 or so distinct CDR3 sequences; roughly a fifth occur a single time. The ten largest account for 23% of the sample.

PBMCs were isolated by Ficoll-Paque density gradient centrifugation. Sample: PBMCs or a T cell subset sorted from them (not recorded which). Recombination joined TRBV4-2 with TRBJ1-2, and perhaps TRBD1 as D gene, on 5 matching bases. The clonotype was recovered from an adult woman who had mild COVID-19 (a few samples of this study predate the infection). The sample titles of this study are shuffled in the database, so cell type and time point are left out; the donor was told from shared clones. The encoded CDR3 is CASSWGESYGYTF. In nucleotides, the sequence is TGTGCCAGCAGTTGGGGGGAGAGCTATGGCTACACCTTC.